This T cell receptor (beta chain) emerged from a study of follicular helper T cells after annual influenza vaccination. Study conclusions and caveats: Plasmablast frequency change correlated with clonality change in ICOS+CD38+ cTfh.

About this clone itself: Its antigen is undetermined.

Profiled with immunoSEQ multiplex PCR; TCRdb holds only in-frame clones, not every one. The sample holds approximately 9,600 clones, approximately 82% seen once. Time point indicated: 2014-2015 season, 7 days after vaccination. Excluded were substance abuse, HIV/AIDS, active cancer, immunomodulatory drugs and active illness. Germline loops: CDR1 LNHDA, CDR2 SQIVND (reference sequence). The V and J ends lost 0 bases and 2 bases respectively, with 5 bases between them. The CDR3 length is 13 residues. The sample was CXCR5- memory CD4+ T cells sorted from blood, taken 7 days after influenza vaccination. The gene calls are TRBV19 and TRBJ2-7; D uncertain. This TCR was recovered from an adult who received the influenza vaccine. CDR3 region: CASSIDRAYEQYF. The CDR3 coding sequence is TGTGCCAGTAGTATAGATCGGGCCTACGAGCAGTACTTC.